One T cell receptor (beta chain) is described in this entry. These data come from a study of PD-1 blockade in classical Hodgkin lymphoma. Trimming left V 1 base short and J 3 bases short, with 10 bases between. The CDR3 totals 13 residues. Per germline, CDR1 GTSNPN and CDR2 SVGIG (reference sequence). This table comes from immunoSEQ multiplex PCR, and its TCRdb copy is limited to in-frame clones, with some not included. Found here are fewer than 110,000 clones, roughly 90% of them singletons; the top ten hold about 7.1%. The patients all showed relapse after autologous stem cell transplantation, while their brentuximab vedotin exposure varied. Classifying best responses yielded complete response, partial response or progressive disease.

This sequence was found in a human donor with classical Hodgkin lymphoma. Source: peripheral blood mononuclear cells (PBMCs), taken before the second cycle of nivolumab. The rearrangement joins TRBV30 to TRBJ2-7, with D perhaps matching TRBD1 (6 bases). The CDR3 DNA follows: TGTGCCTGGAGTGATAGGACAGTCTACGAGCAGTACTTC. It yields the protein CAWSDRTVYEQYF.